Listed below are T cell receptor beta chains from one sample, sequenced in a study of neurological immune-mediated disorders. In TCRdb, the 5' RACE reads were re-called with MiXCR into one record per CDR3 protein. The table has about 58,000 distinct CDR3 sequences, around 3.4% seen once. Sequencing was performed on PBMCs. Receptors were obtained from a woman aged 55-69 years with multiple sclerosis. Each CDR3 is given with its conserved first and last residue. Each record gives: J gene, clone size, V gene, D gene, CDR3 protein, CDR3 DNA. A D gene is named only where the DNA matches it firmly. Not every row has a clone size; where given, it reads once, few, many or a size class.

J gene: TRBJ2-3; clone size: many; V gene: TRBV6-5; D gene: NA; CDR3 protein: CASSYEVSEDTQYF; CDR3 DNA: TGTGCCAGCAGTTACGAAGTGTCGGAGGATACGCAGTATTTT
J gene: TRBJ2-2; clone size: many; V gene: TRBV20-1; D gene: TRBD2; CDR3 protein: CSARDQGGRATGELFF; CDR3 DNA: TGCAGTGCTAGAGATCAGGGCGGGAGGGCCACCGGGGAGCTGTTTTTT
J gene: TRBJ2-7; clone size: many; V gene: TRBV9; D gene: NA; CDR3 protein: CASSGHSSYEQYF; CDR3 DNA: TGTGCCAGCAGCGGACATAGCTCCTACGAGCAGTACTTC
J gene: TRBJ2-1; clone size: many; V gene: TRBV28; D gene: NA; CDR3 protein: CASRDVRGILFYEQFF; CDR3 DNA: TGTGCCAGCAGGGACGTCAGGGGCATTTTATTTTATGAGCAGTTCTTC
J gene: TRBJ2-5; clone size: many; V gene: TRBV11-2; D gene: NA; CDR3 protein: CASSSVRDQQETQYF; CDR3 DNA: TGTGCCAGCAGCTCGGTCCGGGACCAACAAGAGACCCAGTACTTC
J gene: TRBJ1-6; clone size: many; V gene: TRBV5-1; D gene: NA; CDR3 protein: CASTLNPSSYNSPLHF; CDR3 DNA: TGCGCCAGCACCCTCAACCCGAGCTCCTATAATTCACCCCTCCACTTT
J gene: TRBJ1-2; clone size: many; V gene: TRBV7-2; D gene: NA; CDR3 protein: CASSLGTGSPNYGYTF; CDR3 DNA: TGTGCCAGCAGCTTAGGTACAGGGTCGCCCAACTATGGCTACACCTTC
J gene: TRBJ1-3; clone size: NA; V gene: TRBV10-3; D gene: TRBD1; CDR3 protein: CAIRGQATAGKNIYF; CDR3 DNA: TGTGCCATCAGGGGACAGGCCACCGCTGGAAAAAACATATATTTT
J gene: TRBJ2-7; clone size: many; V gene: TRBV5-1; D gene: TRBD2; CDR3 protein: CASSLGGRAEYEQYF; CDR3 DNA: TGCGCCAGCAGCTTGGGCGGGAGGGCCGAATACGAGCAGTACTTC
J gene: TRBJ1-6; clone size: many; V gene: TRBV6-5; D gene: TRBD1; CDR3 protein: CASSYGQGVNSPLHF; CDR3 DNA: TGTGCCAGCAGTTACGGACAGGGAGTCAATTCACCCCTCCACTTT
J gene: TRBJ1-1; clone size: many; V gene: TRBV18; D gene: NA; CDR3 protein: CASSGQANTEAFF; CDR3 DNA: TGTGCCAGCTCAGGACAAGCGAACACTGAAGCTTTCTTT
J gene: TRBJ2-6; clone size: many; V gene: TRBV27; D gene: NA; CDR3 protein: CASRGSGANVLTF; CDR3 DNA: TGTGCCAGTAGAGGATCTGGGGCCAACGTCCTGACTTTC
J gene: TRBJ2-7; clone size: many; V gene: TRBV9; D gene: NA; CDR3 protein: CASSVGAGRNEQYF; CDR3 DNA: TGTGCCAGCAGCGTAGGCGCAGGGAGGAACGAGCAGTACTTC
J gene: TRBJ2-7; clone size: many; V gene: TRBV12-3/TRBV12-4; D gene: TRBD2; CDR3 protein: CASSSRGGGGYEQYF; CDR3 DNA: TGTGCCAGCAGCTCTCGCGGCGGGGGGGGATACGAGCAGTACTTC
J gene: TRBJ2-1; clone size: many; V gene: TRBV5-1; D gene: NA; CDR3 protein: CASSERAGSYLNNEQFF; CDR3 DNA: TGCGCCAGCAGTGAGAGGGCAGGGTCTTACCTAAACAATGAGCAGTTCTTC
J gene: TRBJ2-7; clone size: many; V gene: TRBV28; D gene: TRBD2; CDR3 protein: CASSSITGTSGAVYEQYF; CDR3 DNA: TGTGCCAGCAGTTCAATCACTGGGACTAGCGGGGCGGTCTACGAGCAGTACTTC
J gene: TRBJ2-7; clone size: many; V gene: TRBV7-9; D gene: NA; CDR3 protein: CASSQDSYEQYF; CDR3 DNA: TGTGCCAGCAGCCAAGACTCCTACGAGCAGTACTTC
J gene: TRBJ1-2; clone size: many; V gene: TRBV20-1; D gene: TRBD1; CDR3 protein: CSAIYQGDYGYTF; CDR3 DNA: TGCAGTGCTATATATCAGGGGGACTATGGCTACACCTTC
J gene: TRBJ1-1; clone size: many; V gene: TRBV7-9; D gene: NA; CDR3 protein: CASSPLTGFTEAFF; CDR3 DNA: TGTGCCAGCAGCCCCTTGACGGGTTTTACTGAAGCTTTCTTT
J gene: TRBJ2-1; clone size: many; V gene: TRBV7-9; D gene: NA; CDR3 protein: CASSLYRGEYNEQFF; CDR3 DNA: TGTGCCAGCAGCTTATACCGGGGAGAATACAATGAGCAGTTCTTC
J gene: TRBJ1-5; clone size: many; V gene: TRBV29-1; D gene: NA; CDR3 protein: CSVQHGGSNQPQHF; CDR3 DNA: TGCAGCGTTCAACACGGGGGCAGCAATCAGCCCCAGCATTTT
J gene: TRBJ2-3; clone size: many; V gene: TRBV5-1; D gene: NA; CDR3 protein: CASSQISGSTDTQYF; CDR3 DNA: TGCGCCAGCAGCCAGATCTCGGGGAGTACAGATACGCAGTATTTT
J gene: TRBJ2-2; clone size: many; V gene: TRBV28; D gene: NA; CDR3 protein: CASTVGTGRLFF; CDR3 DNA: TGTGCCAGCACCGTAGGTACCGGGCGGCTGTTTTTT
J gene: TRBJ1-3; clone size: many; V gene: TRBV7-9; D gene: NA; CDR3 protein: CASSLDEGNTIYF; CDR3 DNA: TGTGCCAGCAGCTTAGACGAGGGAAACACCATATATTTT
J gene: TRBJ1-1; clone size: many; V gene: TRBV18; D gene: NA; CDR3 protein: CASSPGAFF; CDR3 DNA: TGTGCCAGCTCACCGGGAGCTTTCTTT
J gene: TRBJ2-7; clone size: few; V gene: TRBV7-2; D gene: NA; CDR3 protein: CASSSDSPYEQYF; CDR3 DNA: TGTGCCAGCAGCTCGGACAGCCCCTACGAGCAGTACTTC
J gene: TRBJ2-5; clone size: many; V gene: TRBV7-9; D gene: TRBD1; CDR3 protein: CASSPRPMDRVQETQYF; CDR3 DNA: TGTGCCAGCAGCCCGAGACCTATGGACAGGGTTCAAGAGACCCAGTACTTC